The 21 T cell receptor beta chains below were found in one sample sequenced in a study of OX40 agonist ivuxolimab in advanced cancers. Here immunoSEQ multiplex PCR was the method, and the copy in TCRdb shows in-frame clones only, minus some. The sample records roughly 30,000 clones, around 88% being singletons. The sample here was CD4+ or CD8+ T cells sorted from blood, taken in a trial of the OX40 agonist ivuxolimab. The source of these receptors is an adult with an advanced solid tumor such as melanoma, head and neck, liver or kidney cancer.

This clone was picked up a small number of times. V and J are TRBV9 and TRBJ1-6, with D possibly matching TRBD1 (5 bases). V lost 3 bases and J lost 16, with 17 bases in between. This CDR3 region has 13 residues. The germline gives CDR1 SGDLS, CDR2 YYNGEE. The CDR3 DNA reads TGTGCCAGCAGCGCCCCCCCGGACACCTCACTCCACTTT. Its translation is CASSAPPDTSLHF.

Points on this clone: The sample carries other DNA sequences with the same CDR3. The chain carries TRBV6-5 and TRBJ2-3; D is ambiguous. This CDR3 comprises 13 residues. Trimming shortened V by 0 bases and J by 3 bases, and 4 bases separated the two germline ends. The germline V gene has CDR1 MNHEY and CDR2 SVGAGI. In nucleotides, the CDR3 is TGTGCCAGCAGTTACTCGTCAACAGATACGCAGTATTTT. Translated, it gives CASSYSSTDTQYF.

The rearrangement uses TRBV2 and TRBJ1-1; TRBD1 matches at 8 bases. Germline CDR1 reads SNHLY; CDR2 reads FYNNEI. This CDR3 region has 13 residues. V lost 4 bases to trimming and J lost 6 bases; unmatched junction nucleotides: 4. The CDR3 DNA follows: TGTGCCAGCAGTGTCCAGGGGGCCCCTGAAGCTTTCTTT. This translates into CASSVQGAPEAFF.

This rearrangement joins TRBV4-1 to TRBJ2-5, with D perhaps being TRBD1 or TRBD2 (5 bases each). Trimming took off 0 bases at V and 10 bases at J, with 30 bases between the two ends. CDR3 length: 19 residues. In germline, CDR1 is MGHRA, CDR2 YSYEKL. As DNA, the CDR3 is TGCGCCAGCAGCCAAGAACTAGGTGTCGTAGGGACCCGAGAAGATAACCAGTACTTC. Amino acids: CASSQELGVVGTREDNQYF.

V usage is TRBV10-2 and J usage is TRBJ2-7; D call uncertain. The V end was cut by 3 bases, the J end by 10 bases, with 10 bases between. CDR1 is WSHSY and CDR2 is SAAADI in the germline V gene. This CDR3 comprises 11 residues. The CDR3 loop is CASSDTGLQYF. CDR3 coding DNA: TGCGCCAGCAGTGATACGGGCCTACAGTACTTC.

The CDR3 DNA follows: TGTGCCAGCAGCCAGACTGGGGTCACTGAAGCTTTCTTT. This gives the protein CASSQTGVTEAFF. V and J are TRBV7-8 and TRBJ1-1; D not resolved. The CDR3 is made up of 13 amino acids. CDR1 is SGHVS, CDR2 FQNEAQ, per germline. V lost 5 bases and J 4 bases, leaving 11 bases between the germline ends.

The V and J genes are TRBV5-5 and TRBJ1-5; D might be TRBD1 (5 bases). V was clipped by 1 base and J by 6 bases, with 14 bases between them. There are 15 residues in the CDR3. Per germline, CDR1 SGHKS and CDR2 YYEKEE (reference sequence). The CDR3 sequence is CASSLYSGSSQPQHF. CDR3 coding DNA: TGTGCCAGCAGCTTGTATTCAGGGTCGAGTCAGCCCCAGCATTTT.

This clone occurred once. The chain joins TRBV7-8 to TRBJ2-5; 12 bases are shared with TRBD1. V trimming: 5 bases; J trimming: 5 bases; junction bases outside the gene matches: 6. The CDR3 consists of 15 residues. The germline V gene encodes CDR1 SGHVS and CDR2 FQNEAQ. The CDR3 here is CASSAGTGGLETQYF. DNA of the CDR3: TGTGCCAGCAGCGCCGGGACAGGGGGCCTGGAGACCCAGTACTTC.

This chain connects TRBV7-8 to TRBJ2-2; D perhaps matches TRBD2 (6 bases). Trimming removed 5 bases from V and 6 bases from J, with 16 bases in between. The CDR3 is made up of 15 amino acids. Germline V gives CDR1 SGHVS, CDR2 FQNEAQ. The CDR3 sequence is CASSPSRGAAGELFF. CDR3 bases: TGTGCCAGCAGCCCCTCGCGCGGGGCTGCCGGGGAGCTGTTTTTT.

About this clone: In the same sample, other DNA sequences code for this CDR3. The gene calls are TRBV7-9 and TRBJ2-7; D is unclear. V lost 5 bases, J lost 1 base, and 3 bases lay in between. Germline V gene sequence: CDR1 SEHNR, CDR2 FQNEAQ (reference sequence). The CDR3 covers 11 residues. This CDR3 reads CASSLSYEQYF. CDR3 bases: TGTGCCAGCAGCCTTTCCTACGAGCAGTACTTC.

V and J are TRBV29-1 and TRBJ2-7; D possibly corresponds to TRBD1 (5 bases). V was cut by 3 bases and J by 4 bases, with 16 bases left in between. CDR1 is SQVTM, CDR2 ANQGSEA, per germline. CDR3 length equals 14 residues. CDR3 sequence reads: CSVERQGDSYEQYF. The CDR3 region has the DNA TGCAGCGTTGAGAGGCAGGGTGACTCGTACGAGCAGTACTTC.

Here the CDR3 DNA reads TGTGCCAGCAGCTTAGTCCTCGGGACAACAGGTAATCAGCCCCAGCATTTT. It codes for CASSLVLGTTGNQPQHF. This chain joins TRBV11-2 and TRBJ1-5, with D possibly matching TRBD1 (6 bases). The V end lost 1 base, the J end lost 4 bases, and 17 bases lay between the germline ends. The CDR3 totals 17 residues. Germline loops: CDR1 SGHAT, CDR2 FQNNGV. The full variable domain, with the rest looked up from reference TRBV11-2 and TRBJ1-5, is EAGVAQSPRYKIIEKRQSVAFWCNPISGHATLYWYQQILGQGPKLLIQFQNNGVVDDSQLPKDRFSAERLKGVDSTLKIQPAKLEDSAVYLCASSLVLGTTGNQPQHFGDGTRLSIL.

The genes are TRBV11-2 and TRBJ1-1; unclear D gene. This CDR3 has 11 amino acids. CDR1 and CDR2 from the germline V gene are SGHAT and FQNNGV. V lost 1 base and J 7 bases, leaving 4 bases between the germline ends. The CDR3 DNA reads TGTGCCAGCAGCTTAGTGTTTGAAGCTTTCTTT. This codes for CASSLVFEAFF.

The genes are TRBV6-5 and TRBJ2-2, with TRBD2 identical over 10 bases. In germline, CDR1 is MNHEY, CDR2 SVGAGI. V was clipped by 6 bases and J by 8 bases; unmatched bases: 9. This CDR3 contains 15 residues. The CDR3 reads CASSSLAGRSGELFF. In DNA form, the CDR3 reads TGTGCCAGCAGCTCACTAGCGGGGAGATCTGGGGAGCTGTTTTTT.

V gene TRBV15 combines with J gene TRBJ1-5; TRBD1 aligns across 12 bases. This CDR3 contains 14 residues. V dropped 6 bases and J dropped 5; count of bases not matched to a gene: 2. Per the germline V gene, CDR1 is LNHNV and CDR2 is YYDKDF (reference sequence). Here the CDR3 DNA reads TGTGCCACCAGTAGGGACAGGGGGCATCAGCCCCAGCATTTT. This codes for CATSRDRGHQPQHF.

The CDR3 reads CASSQGVSSYNEQFF. Here the CDR3 DNA reads TGTGCCAGCAGCCAGGGCGTTAGCTCCTACAATGAGCAGTTCTTC. The rearrangement uses TRBV28 and TRBJ2-1, with D possibly matching TRBD1 (5 bases). V was shortened by 6 bases and J by 0 bases, with 12 bases between the two germline ends. Germline CDR1 MDHEN, CDR2 SYDVKM. The CDR3 totals 15 residues. Full variable domain (outside the CDR3, taken from reference TRBV28 and TRBJ2-1): DVKVTQSSRYLVKRTGEKVFLECVQDMDHENMFWYRQDPGLGLRLIYFSYDVKMKEKGDIPEGYSVSREKKERFSLILESASTNQTSMYLCASSQGVSSYNEQFFGPGTRLTVL.

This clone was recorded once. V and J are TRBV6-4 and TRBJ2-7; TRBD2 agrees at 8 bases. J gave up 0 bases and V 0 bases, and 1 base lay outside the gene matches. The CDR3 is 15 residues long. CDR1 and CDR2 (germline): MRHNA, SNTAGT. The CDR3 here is CASSDSGLVSYEQYF. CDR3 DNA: TGTGCCAGCAGTGACTCGGGACTAGTCTCCTACGAGCAGTACTTC.

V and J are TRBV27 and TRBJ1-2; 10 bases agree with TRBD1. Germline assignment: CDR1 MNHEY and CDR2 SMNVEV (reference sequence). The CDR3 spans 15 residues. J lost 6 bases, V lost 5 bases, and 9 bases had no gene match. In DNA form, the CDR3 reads TGTGCCAGCAGTACACTGGGGGGGACAGGGGATGGCTACACCTTC. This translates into CASSTLGGTGDGYTF.

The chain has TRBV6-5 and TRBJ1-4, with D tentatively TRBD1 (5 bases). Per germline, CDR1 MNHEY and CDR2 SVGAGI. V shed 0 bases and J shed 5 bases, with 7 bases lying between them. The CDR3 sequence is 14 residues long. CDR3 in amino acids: CASSYSEGNEKLFF. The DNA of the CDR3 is TGTGCCAGCAGTTACTCTGAGGGGAATGAAAAACTGTTTTTT.

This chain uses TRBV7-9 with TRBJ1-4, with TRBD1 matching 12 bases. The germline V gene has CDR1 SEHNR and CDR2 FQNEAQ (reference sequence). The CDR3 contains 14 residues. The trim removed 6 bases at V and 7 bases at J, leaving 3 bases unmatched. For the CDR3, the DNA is TGTGCCAGCAGTTTGGGACAGGGGGCTGAAAAACTGTTTTTT. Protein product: CASSLGQGAEKLFF.

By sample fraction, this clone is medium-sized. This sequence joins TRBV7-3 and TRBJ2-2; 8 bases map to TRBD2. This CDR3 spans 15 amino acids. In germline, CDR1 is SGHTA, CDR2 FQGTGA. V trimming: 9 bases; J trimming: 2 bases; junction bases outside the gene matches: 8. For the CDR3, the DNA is TGTGCCAGTCGCAGCGGGACTAGTAACACCGGGGAGCTGTTTTTT. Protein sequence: CASRSGTSNTGELFF.